This T cell receptor beta chain is from a study of blood T cell repertoires in COVID-19. At the level of the study: The United States, Italy and Spain provided the acute and convalescent COVID-19 samples. From T cells, B-cell-depleted T cells, or PBMCs came the material, which was cDNA or gDNA.

As processed by the authors: From reference gene primer amplification, estimates of nucleated cell counts were derived. TCRdb's copy holds only in-frame clones and misses some; the assay was immunoSEQ multiplex PCR. V, J and clone size are those of that table, while D and trimming were read from the DNA. The repertoire holds 25,000 to 30,000 clones, with approximately 83% as singletons. J lost 3 bases, V lost 4 bases, and 4 bases had no gene match. The germline V gene encodes CDR1 SGHDT and CDR2 YYEEEE. The CDR3 runs 14 residues. The TCR sequence derives from a human donor in a cohort sampled during active COVID-19. This chain connects TRBV5-6 to TRBJ1-2; TRBD1 agrees at 9 bases. The specimen was peripheral blood. The CDR3 region has the DNA TGTGCCAGCAGCCTGGACAGGGGAGACTATGGCTACACCTTC. It encodes CASSLDRGDYGYTF.